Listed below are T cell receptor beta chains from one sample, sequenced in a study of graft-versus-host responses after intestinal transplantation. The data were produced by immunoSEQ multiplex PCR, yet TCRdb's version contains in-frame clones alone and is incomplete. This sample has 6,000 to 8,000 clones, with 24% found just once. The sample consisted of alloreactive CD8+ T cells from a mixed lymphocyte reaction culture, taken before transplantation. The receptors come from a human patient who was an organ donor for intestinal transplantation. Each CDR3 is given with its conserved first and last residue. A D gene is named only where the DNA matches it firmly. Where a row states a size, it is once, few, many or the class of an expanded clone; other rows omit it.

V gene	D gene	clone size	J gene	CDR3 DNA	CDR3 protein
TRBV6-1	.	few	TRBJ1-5	TGTGCCAGCAGCCTAACAGGGAATCAGCCCCAGCATTTT	CASSLTGNQPQHF
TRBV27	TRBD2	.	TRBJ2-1	TGTGCCAGCAGTTACGGGGGGTACAATGAGCAGTTCTTC	CASSYGGYNEQFF
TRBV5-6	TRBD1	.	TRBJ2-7	TGTGCCAGCAGCCCCCGACAGGGGCCCTATTACGAGCAGTACTTC	CASSPRQGPYYEQYF
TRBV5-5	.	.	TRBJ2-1	TGTGCCAGCAGCTTGTGGGCCAGGGGTATATGGGTAAATGAGCAGTTCTTC	CASSLWARGIWVNEQFF
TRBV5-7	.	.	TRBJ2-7	TGTGCCAGCAGTTTGCTAGTCGGCGAGCAGTACTTC	CASSLLVGEQYF
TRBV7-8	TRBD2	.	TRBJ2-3	TGTGCCAGCAGCTTAATAGGGACTAGCGGGAGTATGGCAGATACGCAGTATTTT	CASSLIGTSGSMADTQYF
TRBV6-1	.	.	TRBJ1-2	TGTGCCAGCACCCGAGCAGGGGTGGAGGGCTACACCTTC	CASTRAGVEGYTF
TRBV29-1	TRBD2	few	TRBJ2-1	TGCAGCGTTGAAACCGGGACTAGGGTAAATGAGCAGTTCTTC	CSVETGTRVNEQFF
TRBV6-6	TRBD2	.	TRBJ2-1	TGTGCCAGCAGTTACGCGGGGGACAATGAGCAGTTCTTC	CASSYAGDNEQFF
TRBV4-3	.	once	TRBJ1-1	TGCGCCAGCAGCCCCGACAGGCACCCAGCCAGGGTAGCTTTCTTT	CASSPDRHPARVAFF
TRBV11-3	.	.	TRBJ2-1	TGTGCCAGCAGCTTAGCGGGGAATTCCTACAATGAGCAGTTCTTC	CASSLAGNSYNEQFF
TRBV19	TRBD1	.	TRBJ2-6	TGTGCCAGTACCATCACAGGGGCTGGGGCCAACGTCCTGACTTTC	CASTITGAGANVLTF
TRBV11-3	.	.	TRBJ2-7	TGTGCCAGCAGCGCCCCCGATGACAGCCCCAACTACGAGCAGTACTTC	CASSAPDDSPNYEQYF
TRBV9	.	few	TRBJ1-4	TGTGCCAGCAGCCCTTGGGACGGTCCTAATGAAAAACTGTTTTTT	CASSPWDGPNEKLFF
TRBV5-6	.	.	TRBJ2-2	TGTGCCAGCAGCCCGAACACCGGGGAGCTGTTTTTT	CASSPNTGELFF
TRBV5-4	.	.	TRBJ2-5	TGTGCCAGCAGCTTGGGGGTAGGGGGACAGACCCAGTACTTC	CASSLGVGGQTQYF
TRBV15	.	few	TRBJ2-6	TGTGCCACCAGCACGTACTGGCGGACCTACCCTGGGGCCAACGTCCTGACTTTC	CATSTYWRTYPGANVLTF
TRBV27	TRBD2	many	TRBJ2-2	TGTGCCAGCAGTTTGGGGACTAGCGGGACCGGGGAGCTGTTTTTT	CASSLGTSGTGELFF
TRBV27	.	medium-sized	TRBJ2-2	TGTGCCAGCAGTTTAACTGGGGCCGGGGAGCTGTTTTTT	CASSLTGAGELFF